This T cell receptor (beta chain) was documented in a study of blood T cell repertoires in COVID-19. Whole-study context: The samples span acute and convalescent COVID-19 from the United States, Italy and Spain. From T cells, B-cell-depleted T cells, or PBMCs came the material, which was cDNA or gDNA.

V was cut by 5 bases and J by 6 bases, with 12 bases left in between. Germline CDR1 reads MDHEN; CDR2 reads SYDVKM. The CDR3 runs 13 residues. In the authors' workflow: Reference gene primer amplification gave estimated nucleated cell counts. The table came from immunoSEQ multiplex PCR; TCRdb's copy has only in-frame clones and leaves some out. Clone size and V and J calls were adopted from that table, with D and trimming inferred from the DNA. The top ten hold about 3.2% of the sample, which has 140,000 to 150,000 clones, more than 85% seen once. The chain links TRBV28 to TRBJ2-3; no firm D call. This clonotype was sampled from a man between 60 and 75 years old with active or convalescent COVID-19. Material: peripheral blood. In nucleotides, the CDR3 is TGTGCCAGCAGTCTTATACAGTCGGATACGCAGTATTTT. It encodes CASSLIQSDTQYF. The entire variable domain, with the rest obtained from reference TRBV28 and TRBJ2-3, is as follows: DVKVTQSSRYLVKRTGEKVFLECVQDMDHENMFWYRQDPGLGLRLIYFSYDVKMKEKGDIPEGYSVSREKKERFSLILESASTNQTSMYLCASSLIQSDTQYFGPGTRLTVL.